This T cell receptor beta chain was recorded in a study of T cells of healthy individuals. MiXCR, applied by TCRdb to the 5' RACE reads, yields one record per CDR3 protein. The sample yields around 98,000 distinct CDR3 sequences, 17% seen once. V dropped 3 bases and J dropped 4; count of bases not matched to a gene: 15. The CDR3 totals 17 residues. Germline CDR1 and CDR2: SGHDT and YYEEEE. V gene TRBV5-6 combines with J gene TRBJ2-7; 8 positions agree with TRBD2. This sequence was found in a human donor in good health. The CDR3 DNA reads TGTGCCAGCAGCTCACTAGCGGCTACACCCCCGGGGTACGAGCAGTACTTC. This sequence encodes CASSSLAATPPGYEQYF. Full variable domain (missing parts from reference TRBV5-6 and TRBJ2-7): DAGVTQSPTHLIKTRGQQVTLRCSPKSGHDTVSWYQQALGQGPQFIFQYYEEEERQRGNFPDRFSGHQFPNYSSELNVNALLLGDSALYLCASSSLAATPPGYEQYFGPGTRLTVT.